This passage covers 22 T cell receptor beta chains from one sample sequenced in a study of blood T cell repertoires in COVID-19. Using immunoSEQ multiplex PCR, the repertoire was profiled, and TCRdb retains in-frame clones only, with some absent. The data contain 200,000 to 250,000 clones, almost 85% of them seen just once; the ten biggest clones take up around 12%. Sequenced material: peripheral blood. These receptor sequences come from a woman between 40 and 50 years old with acute or convalescent COVID-19.

The rearrangement links TRBV3-1 (or the pseudogene TRBV3-2) to TRBJ1-4; TRBD1 matches 9 bases. The CDR3 length is 17 residues. Germline V CDR1 and CDR2: LGHDT, YNNKEL (reference sequence). The V segment lost 5 bases and the J segment 5 bases; nucleotides outside the gene matches: 12. The CDR3 DNA follows: TGTGCCAGCAGCATGGCATGGACAGGGGCCGAAAATGAAAAACTGTTTTTT. Translation: CASSMAWTGAENEKLFF.

The chain is built from TRBV27 and TRBJ2-3; a possible D gene is TRBD2 (5 bases). Trimming left V 5 bases short and J 2 bases short, with 17 bases between. Germline V gene sequence: CDR1 MNHEY, CDR2 SMNVEV (reference sequence). The CDR3 extends over 16 amino acids. As DNA, the CDR3 is TGTGCCAGCAGTCCGGCGATAGCTAGCTTCACAGATACGCAGTATTTT. Amino acid sequence: CASSPAIASFTDTQYF.

This chain uses TRBV9 with TRBJ2-2; 8 nucleotides align to TRBD2. Germline CDR1 is SGDLS and CDR2 is YYNGEE. The ends lost 2 bases at V and 7 bases at J; junction bases unmatched: 10. CDR3 length equals 16 residues. The CDR3 nucleotides are TGTGCCAGCAGCGTGTATAGCGGGGTCCTAAGCGGGGAGCTGTTTTTT. Its protein is CASSVYSGVLSGELFF.

The chain has TRBV5-1 and TRBJ2-3; 7 nucleotides agree with TRBD2. The ends lost 1 base at V and 4 bases at J; junction bases unmatched: 3. In germline, CDR1 is SGHRS, CDR2 YFSETQ. The CDR3 length is 14 residues. In DNA form, the CDR3 reads TGCGCCAGCAGCTTGCAACTAGCGTCAGATACGCAGTATTTT. It translates to CASSLQLASDTQYF.

The table lists this clone with a few counts. The CDR3 DNA sequence: TGTGCCAGCAGTGTCCGACAGGGGCCGTTCCCGAACACTGAAGCTTTCTTT. This sequence encodes CASSVRQGPFPNTEAFF. The genes are TRBV6-1 and TRBJ1-1, with 8 bases aligning to TRBD1. CDR3 length: 17 amino acids. Looked up from germline, CDR1 is MNHNS and CDR2 is SASEGT. Trimming took 4 bases from V and 1 from J; bases not matched to a gene: 11.

CDR3 residues: CASSLGTANEQYF. CDR3 bases: TGTGCCAGCAGCCTTGGGACAGCCAACGAGCAGTACTTC. The chain carries TRBV6-2 or TRBV6-3 and TRBJ2-7, with 7 bases lining up with TRBD1. Germline CDR1 reads MNHEY; CDR2 reads SVGEGT. V lost 6 bases, J lost 5 bases, and 7 bases stayed unmatched. This CDR3 comprises 13 residues.

The chain links TRBV6-5 to TRBJ1-6; TRBD1 matches 7 bases. Germline V gene sequence: CDR1 MNHEY, CDR2 SVGAGI. Trimming took 2 bases from V and 10 from J; bases not matched to a gene: 5. The CDR3 is 14 amino acids. The CDR3 DNA reads as TGTGCCAGCAGTTACCGACAGGGTTGGTCACCCCTCCACTTT. The encoded protein is CASSYRQGWSPLHF.

This rearrangement joins TRBV7-7 to TRBJ2-1, with a possible D match to TRBD2 (5 bases). V was clipped by 4 bases and J by 7 bases, with 11 bases between them. This CDR3 is built from 13 residues. The germline V gene has CDR1 SSHAT and CDR2 FNYEAQ (reference sequence). Here the CDR3 DNA reads TGTGCCAGCAGCTCCTCACTAGGGAATGAGCAGTTCTTC. Encoded protein: CASSSSLGNEQFF.

The chain uses TRBV18 and TRBJ2-2; 11 nucleotides agree with TRBD1. CDR1 and CDR2 from the germline V gene are KGHSH and LQKENI. This CDR3 spans 15 amino acids. V was pared by 3 bases and J by 6 bases, with 3 bases of the junction left unmatched. The CDR3 loop is CASSPGQGVAGELFF. DNA of the CDR3: TGTGCCAGCTCACCGGGACAGGGGGTCGCCGGGGAGCTGTTTTTT. The variable domain in full, with the rest retrieved from reference TRBV18 and TRBJ2-2, is NAGVMQNPRHLVRRRGQEARLRCSPMKGHSHVYWYRQLPEEGLKFMVYLQKENIIDESGMPKERFSAEFPKEGPSILRIQQVVRGDSAAYFCASSPGQGVAGELFFGEGSRLTVL.

The rearrangement joins TRBV10-1 to TRBJ1-3, with D uncertain. Trimming removed 4 bases from V and 2 bases from J, with 9 bases in between. The CDR3 spans 14 residues. Germline CDR1 WNHNN, CDR2 SYGVQD (reference sequence). Here the CDR3 DNA reads TGCGCCAGCAGTGGGGTGGGAGCTGGAAACACCATATATTTT. Its translation: CASSGVGAGNTIYF.

The chain is built from TRBV13 and TRBJ2-5; 11 nucleotides match TRBD2. The CDR3 consists of 17 residues. Germline CDR1 is PRHDT and CDR2 is FYEKMQ (reference sequence). The V gene end was trimmed by 1 base and the J gene end by 0 bases; junction bases not matched to a gene: 4. The CDR3, as DNA: TGTGCCAGCAGCTTAGAGGCTAGCGGGAGGTACCAAGAGACCCAGTACTTC. It translates to CASSLEASGRYQETQYF.

The J gene is TRBJ2-5, the V gene TRBV4-3; tentative D call: TRBD1 (5 bases). This CDR3 region has 16 residues. The germline CDR1 and CDR2 sequences are LGHNA and YSLEER. V was cut by 0 bases and J by 1 base, with 12 bases left in between. CDR3 in amino acids: CASSQDIGTGQETQYF. CDR3 nucleotide sequence: TGCGCCAGCAGCCAAGATATCGGAACAGGCCAAGAGACCCAGTACTTC.

This clone came up a few times. This chain uses TRBV12-5 with TRBJ2-7, with D tentatively TRBD1 (6 bases). This CDR3 spans 14 amino acids. Trimming stripped 4 bases from V and 0 bases from J, with 10 bases between. Germline lookup yields CDR1 LGHNT and CDR2 FRNRAP. CDR3 protein: CASGSQGSSYEQYF. The CDR3 nucleotides read TGTGCTAGTGGTTCCCAGGGGAGCTCCTACGAGCAGTACTTC.

The V call is TRBV7-9, the J call TRBJ2-2, with a possible D match to TRBD1 (6 bases). Between the trimmed V and J ends, which lost 5 bases and 5 bases, there was a span of 12 bases. Germline V gene data show CDR1 as SEHNR and CDR2 as FQNEAQ (reference sequence). This CDR3 region has 14 residues. The CDR3 region has the DNA TGTGCCAGCAGCCCCGCCAGGGGAACCGGGGAGCTGTTTTTT. Protein sequence: CASSPARGTGELFF.

The chain uses TRBV5-1 and TRBJ1-1, with a weak D call TRBD1 (5 bases). Trimming removed 0 bases at V and 2 bases at J, with 8 bases between. The germline V gene has CDR1 SGHRS and CDR2 YFSETQ. This CDR3 contains 14 residues. DNA of the CDR3: TGCGCCAGCAGCTTGGCCCAGGGAAACACTGAAGCTTTCTTT. This sequence encodes CASSLAQGNTEAFF.

This clone was detected only a few times. The chain is built from TRBV9 and TRBJ1-6, with 8 bases identical to TRBD1. CDR1 and CDR2 from the germline V gene are SGDLS and YYNGEE. This CDR3 is 14 amino acids long. J lost 10 bases, V lost 3 bases, and 6 bases had no gene match. The CDR3 reads CASSAQGAGSPLHF. CDR3 nucleotide sequence: TGTGCCAGCAGCGCTCAGGGGGCGGGATCACCCCTCCACTTT.

The rearrangement links TRBV19 to TRBJ2-1; TRBD2 matches 7 bases. This CDR3 comprises 16 residues. The ends lost 3 bases at V and 4 bases at J; junction bases unmatched: 9. Germline V CDR1 and CDR2: LNHDA, SQIVND (reference sequence). The CDR3 sequence: CASSMVGLAEYNEQFF. The CDR3 DNA is TGTGCCAGTAGTATGGTGGGCCTAGCGGAATACAATGAGCAGTTCTTC.

The chain is built from TRBV2 and TRBJ1-4; D unresolved. CDR1 and CDR2 from the germline V gene are SNHLY and FYNNEI. V was trimmed by 6 bases and J by 0 bases, leaving 11 bases between them. CDR3 size: 15 residues. CDR3 loop: CASRPGVATNEKLFF. The CDR3 region has the DNA TGTGCCAGCAGACCAGGTGTCGCAACTAATGAAAAACTGTTTTTT.

The chain is built from TRBV27 and TRBJ2-7, with a possible D match to TRBD2 (5 bases). The CDR3 sequence is 13 residues long. Trimming took off 3 bases at V and 4 bases at J, with 10 bases between the two ends. Germline V gives CDR1 MNHEY, CDR2 SMNVEV (reference sequence). The CDR3 nucleotides read TGTGCCAGCAGTTTGGGGAGAAGTTACGAGCAGTACTTC. Translating gives CASSLGRSYEQYF.

This clone has just a few counts. This rearrangement joins TRBV19 to TRBJ2-7; D unclear. Germline lookup yields CDR1 LNHDA and CDR2 SQIVND (reference sequence). The CDR3 is made up of 13 amino acids. The V end lost 0 bases, the J end lost 2 bases, and 5 bases lay between the germline ends. The chain's CDR3 is CASSIDNTYEQYF. The DNA for the CDR3 is TGTGCCAGTAGTATAGATAATACCTACGAGCAGTACTTC.

The V call is TRBV18, the J call TRBJ2-7, with a tentative D call TRBD1 (6 bases). Germline V lookup: CDR1 KGHSH, CDR2 LQKENI. V was trimmed by 2 bases and J by 7 bases, leaving 12 bases between them. CDR3 size: 13 residues. CDR3 in DNA: TGTGCCAGCTCACCAGCAGGGGTAGGGGAGCAGTACTTC. It yields the protein CASSPAGVGEQYF.

The V and J genes are TRBV6-5 and TRBJ2-1; 8 bases fit TRBD1. CDR1 and CDR2 from the germline V gene are MNHEY and SVGAGI. V lost 5 bases to trimming and J lost 6 bases; unmatched junction nucleotides: 9. The CDR3 is 15 amino acids. CDR3 sequence: CASSHRQGLGNEQFF. The CDR3 nucleotides are TGTGCCAGCAGTCACCGACAGGGGCTTGGCAATGAGCAGTTCTTC.